The 6 T cell receptor beta chains listed next were all sequenced from one sample in a study of beta chain features in type 1 diabetes. Since all of the isolated RNA was reverse transcribed, expressed TCRB transcripts were what got sequenced. This table comes from immunoSEQ multiplex PCR, and its TCRdb copy is limited to in-frame clones, with some not included. Of approximately 470,000 clones in the sample, about 32% were seen once. The specimen sequenced was naive CD4+ T cells from blood. The receptor set was obtained from a man aged 18 to 35 in good health.

The V gene is TRBV15, the J gene TRBJ2-7; no clear D gene. Germline lookup yields CDR1 LNHNV and CDR2 YYDKDF (reference sequence). The length of the CDR3 is 13 residues. Trimming cost V 2 bases and J 0 bases, with 5 bases left between them. The CDR3 DNA sequence: TGTGCCACCAGCAGATCGGGCTCCTACGAGCAGTACTTC. Translation: CATSRSGSYEQYF.

V is TRBV7-8 and J is TRBJ2-1, with no clear D. The CDR3 is made up of 13 amino acids. V lost 3 bases, J lost 8 bases, and 11 bases lay in between. From germline, CDR1 is SGHVS and CDR2 FQNEAQ. CDR3 residues: CASSFGPDDEQFF. CDR3 DNA: TGTGCCAGCAGCTTCGGACCTGACGATGAGCAGTTCTTC.

The chain recombines TRBV28 with TRBJ2-1, with 11 positions matching TRBD2. This CDR3 region has 17 residues. In germline, CDR1 is MDHEN, CDR2 SYDVKM. Trimming cost V 4 bases and J 4 bases; bases outside gene matches: 9. The CDR3 sequence is CASSSRSGRGSYNEQFF. The CDR3 DNA follows: TGTGCCAGCAGTTCCCGTAGCGGGAGGGGGTCTTACAATGAGCAGTTCTTC.

This clone was picked up one time. The chain uses TRBV28 and TRBJ2-3; D ambiguous. Germline V gene sequence: CDR1 MDHEN, CDR2 SYDVKM. Between the trimmed V and J ends, which lost 6 bases and 0 bases, there was a span of 1 base. This CDR3 comprises 11 residues. In DNA, the CDR3 is TGTGCCAGCAGGAGCACAGATACGCAGTATTTT. Residues: CASRSTDTQYF. Variable domain in full (rest from reference TRBV28 and TRBJ2-3): DVKVTQSSRYLVKRTGEKVFLECVQDMDHENMFWYRQDPGLGLRLIYFSYDVKMKEKGDIPEGYSVSREKKERFSLILESASTNQTSMYLCASRSTDTQYFGPGTRLTVL.

This clone was seen a few times. The chain combines TRBV30 with TRBJ2-1; D remains unclear. CDR1 is GTSNPN, CDR2 SVGIG, per germline (reference sequence). The V end lost 3 bases, the J end lost 7 bases, and 13 bases lay between the germline ends. This CDR3 spans 13 amino acids. The CDR3 region has the DNA TGTGCCTGGAGAACAGTCGGAGTAAATGAGCAGTTCTTC. It encodes CAWRTVGVNEQFF.

The CDR3 region is CAWSVQGLTGGRGYTF. The DNA for the CDR3 is TGTGCCTGGAGTGTACAAGGGTTGACAGGGGGCAGAGGCTACACCTTC. The J gene is TRBJ1-2, the V gene TRBV30; 10 bases agree with TRBD1. Trimming took 0 bases from V and 8 from J; bases not matched to a gene: 12. This CDR3 comprises 16 residues. CDR1 is GTSNPN, CDR2 SVGIG, per germline (reference sequence).